The 22 T cell receptor beta chains reported below all come from one sample, sequenced in a study of T cell responses to AZD1222 COVID-19 vaccine. Using immunoSEQ multiplex PCR, the repertoire was profiled, and TCRdb retains in-frame clones only, with some absent. The sample contains 150,000 or so clones, less than 95% of which appear only once. The source material was peripheral blood, sampled on day 0 of AZD1222 vaccination. All receptors derive from an adult in good health.

The V call is TRBV7-3, the J call TRBJ1-2; 7 bases line up with TRBD1. The CDR3 consists of 16 residues. With V trimmed by 5 bases and J by 2 bases, 11 bases remained unmatched. Germline V lookup: CDR1 SGHTA, CDR2 FQGTGA. The CDR3 coding sequence is TGTGCCAGCAGCACCGAGGGGGCAGGACGAAACTATGGCTACACCTTC. Protein sequence: CASSTEGAGRNYGYTF. The whole variable domain, remainder taken from reference TRBV7-3 and TRBJ1-2, is GAGVSQTPSNKVTEKGKYVELRCDPISGHTALYWYRQSLGQGPEFLIYFQGTGAADDSGLPNDRFFAVRPEGSVSTLKIQRTERGDSAVYLCASSTEGAGRNYGYTFGSGTRLTVV.

The rearrangement joins TRBV10-1 to TRBJ1-4, with 7 nucleotides matching TRBD1. The ends lost 1 base at V and 8 bases at J; junction bases unmatched: 4. The CDR3 is made up of 14 amino acids. Per germline, CDR1 WNHNN and CDR2 SYGVQD (reference sequence). Here the CDR3 DNA reads TGCGCCAGCAGTGAGTACAGGGGAGGCGAAAAACTGTTTTTT. Its protein product is CASSEYRGGEKLFF.

V usage is TRBV28 and J usage is TRBJ2-3; a possible D gene is TRBD2 (6 bases). The CDR3 runs to 12 residues. The germline V gene encodes CDR1 MDHEN and CDR2 SYDVKM. Deletions cut 8 bases from V and 5 bases from J, with 11 bases between. The CDR3 region has the DNA TGTGCCAGCGGGGCTAGCGTAGATACGCAGTATTTT. It yields the protein CASGASVDTQYF.

This chain uses TRBV7-9 with TRBJ1-1; tentative D call: TRBD1 (6 bases). There are 16 residues in the CDR3. Germline lookup yields CDR1 SEHNR and CDR2 FQNEAQ (reference sequence). V lost 2 bases, J lost 0 bases, and 13 bases lay in between. The chain's CDR3 is CASSLTRTEVNTEAFF. The CDR3 bases are TGTGCCAGCAGCTTAACTCGGACAGAAGTGAACACTGAAGCTTTCTTT.

This sequence joins TRBV6-2 or TRBV6-3 and TRBJ1-3, with D perhaps matching TRBD1 (5 bases). The CDR3 loop spans 15 amino acids. The ends were cut back, 6 bases at V and 0 bases at J, with 12 bases in the middle. The germline V gene encodes CDR1 MNHEY and CDR2 SVGEGT. The CDR3 loop is CASSPGRSSGNTIYF. The CDR3 DNA reads TGTGCCAGCAGCCCGGGGCGGAGCTCTGGAAACACCATATATTTT.

The chain uses TRBV11-2 and TRBJ2-3; possibly TRBD1 or TRBD2 for D (5 bases each). This CDR3 spans 16 amino acids. Germline CDR1 and CDR2: SGHAT and FQNNGV. V shed 1 base and J shed 0 bases, with 11 bases lying between them. For the CDR3, the DNA is TGTGCCAGCAGCTTAGGAGTATGGGGGAGCACAGATACGCAGTATTTT. It specifies CASSLGVWGSTDTQYF.

The V call is TRBV9, the J call TRBJ1-3, with no clear D. Germline-derived CDR1 and CDR2 are SGDLS and YYNGEE. V shed 4 bases and J shed 4 bases, with 18 bases lying between them. CDR3 size: 16 residues. Here the CDR3 DNA reads TGTGCCAGCAGCCCGCACGAGGCGATACTCGGAAACACCATATATTTT. Its protein is CASSPHEAILGNTIYF.

This chain links TRBV9 with TRBJ2-7, with D possibly called TRBD1 or TRBD2 (5 bases each). V was shortened by 0 bases and J by 3 bases, with 10 bases between the two germline ends. Germline loops: CDR1 SGDLS, CDR2 YYNGEE. This CDR3 has 14 residues. The CDR3 coding sequence is TGTGCCAGCAGCGTAGGAGGGGTCGGCTACGAGCAGTACTTC. Encoded protein: CASSVGGVGYEQYF.

CDR3 sequence reads: CASSQGGLPSTDTQYF. CDR3 bases: TGTGCCAGCAGCCAAGGAGGCCTCCCAAGCACAGATACGCAGTATTTT. The V gene is TRBV3-1 (or the pseudogene TRBV3-2), the J gene TRBJ2-3; no reliable D call. V was clipped by 1 base and J by 0 bases, with 11 bases between them. This CDR3 contains 16 residues. Germline V gene data show CDR1 as LGHDT and CDR2 as YNNKEL (reference sequence).

This chain links TRBV6-5 with TRBJ1-2; 8 positions match TRBD1. The CDR3 is 15 amino acids. Trimming cost V 0 bases and J 5 bases; bases outside gene matches: 5. The germline gives CDR1 MNHEY, CDR2 SVGAGI. The CDR3 here is CASSYSGDRSYGYTF. The CDR3 DNA is TGTGCCAGCAGTTACTCGGGGGACAGGAGTTATGGCTACACCTTC.

V usage is TRBV11-2 and J usage is TRBJ1-6; the D gene is possibly TRBD1 (5 bases). CDR3 length: 15 amino acids. Germline CDR1 SGHAT, CDR2 FQNNGV. The germline V and J ends were trimmed by 2 bases and 6 bases, with 11 bases remaining between them. CDR3 sequence reads: CASSLIQGANSPLHF. DNA for the CDR3: TGTGCCAGCAGCTTAATCCAGGGAGCTAATTCACCCCTCCACTTT.

This chain links TRBV7-3 with TRBJ2-5; D gene uncertain. V was cut by 5 bases and J by 4 bases, with 17 bases left in between. Per germline, CDR1 SGHTA and CDR2 FQGTGA. This CDR3 is 15 amino acids long. The CDR3 nucleotides read TGTGCCAGCAGCCGCAGGTGGTGGCTACCAGAGACCCAGTACTTC. Translating it yields CASSRRWWLPETQYF.

V is TRBV5-5 and J is TRBJ2-1; unclear D gene. The ends were cut back, 3 bases at V and 6 bases at J, with 7 bases in the middle. This CDR3 comprises 12 residues. The germline V gene has CDR1 SGHKS and CDR2 YYEKEE (reference sequence). The CDR3 protein is CASSSSGNEQFF. CDR3 sequence (DNA): TGTGCCAGCAGCTCATCAGGCAATGAGCAGTTCTTC.

V usage is TRBV28 and J usage is TRBJ1-1, with unresolved D. Germline CDR1 MDHEN, CDR2 SYDVKM. The CDR3 is made up of 11 amino acids. V lost 3 bases to trimming and J lost 8 bases, with 7 bases between them. The CDR3 bases are TGTGCCAGCAGTTTGGGCATAGAAGCTTTCTTT. It codes for CASSLGIEAFF.

The J gene is TRBJ2-7, the V gene TRBV7-2; a weak D match, TRBD1 (6 bases). CDR1 SGHTA and CDR2 FQGNSA come from the germline V gene. V lost 8 bases to trimming and J lost 2 bases, with 16 bases between them. The CDR3 sequence is 14 residues long. CDR3 protein: CASGGGRGPYEQYF. CDR3 sequence (DNA): TGTGCCAGCGGGGGTGGCAGGGGTCCCTACGAGCAGTACTTC.

The gene calls are TRBV18 and TRBJ1-6, with D unresolved. Germline CDR1 reads KGHSH; CDR2 reads LQKENI. The CDR3 loop spans 16 amino acids. V shed 5 bases and J shed 7 bases, with 18 bases lying between them. The CDR3 reads CASSSSTDVGNSPLHF. The CDR3 region has the DNA TGTGCCAGCTCATCCTCGACTGACGTAGGGAATTCACCCCTCCACTTT.

The CDR3 here is CASRPGAGGRTNYGYTF. CDR3 in DNA: TGCGCCAGCAGGCCGGGGGCCGGGGGGCGCACTAACTATGGCTACACCTTC. This chain connects TRBV10-1 to TRBJ1-2; D perhaps matches TRBD1 (6 bases). V was shortened by 6 bases and J by 0 bases, with 20 bases between the two germline ends. In germline, CDR1 is WNHNN, CDR2 SYGVQD (reference sequence). CDR3 length: 17 amino acids.

The chain joins TRBV9 to TRBJ2-3; 13 bases are a match to TRBD2. The CDR3 totals 18 residues. Losses at the gene ends were 3 bases for V and 4 bases for J; bases not matched to a gene: 11. Germline loops: CDR1 SGDLS, CDR2 YYNGEE. Here the CDR3 reads CASSAHTRLAGGPDTQYF. The CDR3 DNA reads TGTGCCAGCAGCGCCCACACTAGACTAGCGGGGGGCCCAGATACGCAGTATTTT.

This rearrangement joins TRBV6-4 to TRBJ2-2, with TRBD1 matching over 7 bases. This CDR3 region has 15 residues. Germline values: CDR1 MRHNA, CDR2 SNTAGT. V trimming: 4 bases; J trimming: 3 bases; junction bases outside the gene matches: 5. In nucleotides, the CDR3 is TGTGCCAGCAGTGCGACAGGGTATGACACCGGGGAGCTGTTTTTT. This translates into CASSATGYDTGELFF.

This clone is a singleton in its sample. This chain connects TRBV19 to TRBJ2-7; TRBD2 matches at 8 bases. The junction had 11 bases not matched to a gene; V was cut back by 5 bases and J by 2 bases. The germline CDR1 and CDR2 sequences are LNHDA and SQIVND (reference sequence). The CDR3 spans 16 residues. CDR3 in DNA: TGTGCCAGTAGTCGACTACGGGAGGGCCGCCCCTACGAGCAGTACTTC. Residues: CASSRLREGRPYEQYF.

The chain has TRBV19 and TRBJ1-6; the D gene is possibly TRBD1 (6 bases). The V and J ends lost 3 bases and 5 bases respectively, with 11 bases between them. There are 15 residues in the CDR3. Per germline, CDR1 LNHDA and CDR2 SQIVND (reference sequence). CDR3: CASSIWGQNNSPLHF. CDR3 bases: TGTGCCAGTAGTATCTGGGGACAAAATAATTCACCCCTCCACTTT.

The V gene is TRBV30, the J gene TRBJ1-5; no clear D. Trimming removed 1 base at V and 6 bases at J, with 7 bases between. CDR1 GTSNPN and CDR2 SVGIG come from the germline V gene (reference sequence). The CDR3 contains 12 residues. The CDR3 region has the DNA TGTGCCTGGAGTGACGACGTTCAGCCCCAGCATTTT. This sequence encodes CAWSDDVQPQHF. Full variable domain (remainder filled in from reference TRBV30 and TRBJ1-5): SQTIHQWPATLVQPVGSPLSLECTVEGTSNPNLYWYRQAAGRGLQLLFYSVGIGQISSEVPQNLSASRPQDRQFILSSKKLLLSDSGFYLCAWSDDVQPQHFGDGTRLSIL.